This TCR beta chain was obtained from a study of T cell changes during pregnancy in multiple sclerosis. Here immunoSEQ multiplex PCR was the method, and the copy in TCRdb shows in-frame clones only, minus some. The sample consists of about 42,000 clones, approximately 91% of them appearing once. This CDR3 has 16 amino acids. Between the trimmed V and J ends, which lost 4 bases and 2 bases, there was a span of 17 bases. In germline, CDR1 is LGHNA, CDR2 YNFKEQ. The sequence came from a female donor in good health, enrolled as a control in a pregnancy study. The chain carries TRBV4-2 and TRBJ1-2; possible D gene TRBD1, 6 bases. Sequencing was performed on CD4+ T cells from peripheral blood mononuclear cells, taken after pregnancy. Written as DNA, the CDR3 is TGTGCCAGCAGCCGGACGTCGGCAGGGGAAAACTATGGCTACACCTTC. Encoded protein: CASSRTSAGENYGYTF.